A selection of T cell receptor beta chains follows, all from one sample in a study of Tregs in tolerant kidney transplant recipients. Libraries were prepared by immunoSEQ multiplex PCR; TCRdb keeps only in-frame clonotypes and omits some of them. Of 95,000 to 120,000 clones detected, around 90% appear once; the ten largest clones hold around 0.35%. The material sequenced was CD4+ T cells from blood, taken before the transplant. The receptors come from a human donor who received a combined kidney and bone marrow transplant. CDR3s include the opening cysteine and the closing phenylalanine or tryptophan. D genes are given only for firm matches. Clone sizes are given selectively: once, few, many, or a class where the clone is expanded.

J	V	D	size	CDR3	DNA
TRBJ1-6	TRBV9	NA	NA	CASSNLQGAGTLHF	TGTGCCAGCAGCAACTTACAGGGCGCTGGCACCCTCCACTTT
TRBJ2-1	TRBV10-3	TRBD2	NA	CAITPLGLAGVNEQFF	TGTGCCATCACCCCCTTGGGGCTAGCGGGAGTAAATGAGCAGTTCTTC
TRBJ2-7	TRBV7-9	TRBD2	few	CASSLGLAGGNEQYF	TGTGCCAGCAGCTTAGGACTAGCGGGAGGGAACGAGCAGTACTTC
TRBJ1-3	TRBV5-8	NA	NA	CASTMVQDFWGNTIYF	TGTGCCAGCACCATGGTCCAGGACTTCTGGGGAAACACCATATATTTT
TRBJ1-1	TRBV5-5	NA	NA	CASSQTVRNTEAFF	TGTGCCAGCAGCCAGACAGTAAGGAACACTGAAGCTTTCTTT
TRBJ2-1	TRBV6-4	TRBD2	NA	CASSEESGGHPGEQFF	TGTGCCAGCAGTGAAGAGAGCGGGGGGCACCCGGGGGAGCAGTTCTTC
TRBJ2-7	TRBV5-1	TRBD1	NA	CASSPHDRASYEQYF	TGCGCCAGCAGCCCCCATGACAGGGCCTCCTACGAGCAGTACTTC
TRBJ2-2	TRBV14	TRBD1	NA	CASSGTGVGELFF	TGTGCCAGCAGCGGGACAGGGGTCGGGGAGCTGTTTTTT
TRBJ2-1	TRBV10-3	TRBD2	NA	CAIRGGIDNEQFF	TGTGCCATCCGCGGGGGGATCGACAATGAGCAGTTCTTC
TRBJ2-1	TRBV18	NA	NA	CASSPTGYEQFF	TGTGCCAGCTCACCGACGGGGTATGAGCAGTTCTTC
TRBJ2-7	TRBV28	TRBD2	NA	CASRGGAESYEQYF	TGTGCCAGCCGGGGGGGGGCGGAATCCTACGAGCAGTACTTC
TRBJ2-7	TRBV5-1	NA	NA	CASSPTAASSYEQYF	TGCGCCAGCAGCCCGACGGCCGCTAGCTCCTACGAGCAGTACTTC
TRBJ2-7	TRBV5-1	NA	NA	CASSLVGDYEQYF	TGCGCCAGCAGCTTGGTGGGCGATTACGAGCAGTACTTC
TRBJ2-5	TRBV15	NA	NA	CATSRGGSETQYF	TGTGCCACCAGCAGAGGAGGGTCGGAGACCCAGTACTTC